Below, 19 T cell receptor beta chains from the same sample are listed, as sequenced in a study of OX40 agonist ivuxolimab in advanced cancers. TCRdb's table, derived via immunoSEQ multiplex PCR, lists solely in-frame clones and lacks some. The sample comprises approximately 87,000 clones, about 90% of which are singletons, and 0.81% rests with the top ten. The sequences come from CD4+ or CD8+ T cells sorted from blood, collected in a trial of the OX40 agonist ivuxolimab. All receptors derive from an adult with an advanced solid tumor such as melanoma, head and neck, liver or kidney cancer.

This clone has a handful of counts. The genes are TRBV6-1 and TRBJ2-2; D is perhaps TRBD1 (6 bases). The germline V gene encodes CDR1 MNHNS and CDR2 SASEGT. V was cut by 6 bases and J by 4 bases, with 12 bases left in between. This CDR3 has 14 amino acids. The CDR3 here is CASRVGHTTGELFF. Written as DNA, the CDR3 is TGTGCCAGCAGGGTGGGACACACCACCGGGGAGCTGTTTTTT.

The J gene is TRBJ2-4, the V gene TRBV5-5; no firm D call. This CDR3 region has 14 residues. The germline V and J ends were trimmed by 6 bases and 7 bases, with 17 bases remaining between them. The V gene's germline CDR1 is SGHKS and CDR2 YYEKEE (reference sequence). DNA for the CDR3: TGTGCCAGCAACCCCATGGACGGCTGGAACATTCAGTACTTC. This sequence encodes CASNPMDGWNIQYF.

This clone was observed a few times. V gene TRBV18 combines with J gene TRBJ2-7; TRBD2 might be the D (5 bases). With 6 bases removed from V and 6 bases from J, the gap between germline ends came to 12 bases. In germline, CDR1 is KGHSH, CDR2 LQKENI. The CDR3 consists of 12 residues. In DNA form, the CDR3 reads TGTGCCAGCTCCCCAGGTGAGGGCGAGCAGTACTTC. It encodes CASSPGEGEQYF. The full variable domain, in which reference TRBV18 and TRBJ2-7 provide the parts outside the CDR3, is NAGVMQNPRHLVRRRGQEARLRCSPMKGHSHVYWYRQLPEEGLKFMVYLQKENIIDESGMPKERFSAEFPKEGPSILRIQQVVRGDSAAYFCASSPGEGEQYFGPGTRLTVT.

This chain links TRBV4-2 with TRBJ2-7; D ambiguous. Trimming cost V 0 bases and J 0 bases, with 12 bases left between them. The CDR3 totals 16 residues. The germline V gene encodes CDR1 LGHNA and CDR2 YNFKEQ. The CDR3 sequence: CASSQDMGRTSYEQYF. The CDR3 DNA reads TGTGCCAGCAGCCAAGATATGGGCAGAACCTCCTACGAGCAGTACTTC.

J is TRBJ1-4 and V is TRBV19; the D gene is possibly TRBD1 (5 bases). The CDR3 sequence is 14 residues long. Germline-derived CDR1 and CDR2 are LNHDA and SQIVND (reference sequence). V gave up 7 bases and J gave up 4 bases, with 13 bases separating them. CDR3 bases: TGTGCCAGTACAAGGGACGGCATTAATGAAAAACTGTTTTTT. Translation: CASTRDGINEKLFF. Combining the CDR3 with reference TRBV19 and TRBJ1-4 gives the whole variable domain DGGITQSPKYLFRKEGQNVTLSCEQNLNHDAMYWYRQDPGQGLRLIYYSQIVNDFQKGDIAEGYSVSREKKESFPLTVTSAQKNPTAFYLCASTRDGINEKLFFGSGTQLSVL.

V is TRBV30 and J is TRBJ2-7, with a possible D match to TRBD1 (7 bases). The V end lost 5 bases, the J end lost 0 bases, and 11 bases lay between the germline ends. Germline assignment: CDR1 GTSNPN and CDR2 SVGIG (reference sequence). This CDR3 spans 13 amino acids. In nucleotides, the CDR3 is TGTGCCTGGCAGGGGGGCCCCTCCTACGAGCAGTACTTC. It specifies CAWQGGPSYEQYF.

CDR3 sequence reads: CASSLVAGGEQFF. In nucleotides, the CDR3 is TGTGCCAGCAGCTTAGTAGCGGGAGGCGAGCAGTTCTTC. V gene TRBV7-2 combines with J gene TRBJ2-1, with 10 bases identical to TRBD2. J gave up 10 bases and V 1 base, and 1 base lay outside the gene matches. The CDR3 has 13 amino acids. Germline CDR1 SGHTA, CDR2 FQGNSA.

This clone appeared a single time. The genes are TRBV7-3 and TRBJ2-2; 10 nucleotides align to TRBD2. Germline V lookup: CDR1 SGHTA, CDR2 FQGTGA. Germline trimming cut 2 bases from V and 6 bases from J; bases unmatched to any gene: 9. This CDR3 spans 17 amino acids. CDR3 bases: TGTGCCAGCAGCTTATTGGGTCTAGCGGGAGTCGCCGGGGAGCTGTTTTTT. Translated: CASSLLGLAGVAGELFF.

This chain uses TRBV5-4 with TRBJ2-7; TRBD2 aligns across 15 bases. The CDR3 consists of 16 residues. Per the germline V gene, CDR1 is SGHNT and CDR2 is YYREEE (reference sequence). The V and J ends lost 3 bases and 3 bases, in that order; junction bases with no gene match: 4. CDR3: CASSSGLAGGVYEQYF. The DNA for the CDR3 is TGTGCCAGCAGCTCCGGACTAGCGGGAGGGGTCTACGAGCAGTACTTC.

This clone was counted between two and nine times. This chain links TRBV30 with TRBJ1-5, with D perhaps matching TRBD1 (6 bases). The V and J ends lost 4 bases and 5 bases respectively, with 15 bases between them. The germline gives CDR1 GTSNPN, CDR2 SVGIG (reference sequence). This CDR3 contains 14 residues. The CDR3 loop reads CAWTDRSYHQPQHF. The CDR3 DNA reads as TGTGCCTGGACGGACAGATCCTACCATCAGCCCCAGCATTTT.

The gene calls are TRBV7-8 and TRBJ2-2; weak D call: TRBD2 (6 bases). The CDR3 is made up of 15 amino acids. Germline loops: CDR1 SGHVS, CDR2 FQNEAQ. V shed 5 bases and J shed 8 bases, with 18 bases lying between them. For the CDR3, the DNA is TGTGCCAGCAGCCAGGCGGGGCCGAGTCTAGGGGAGCTGTTTTTT. Encoded protein: CASSQAGPSLGELFF.

The chain links TRBV30 to TRBJ2-1; D is uncertain. The germline V and J ends were trimmed by 2 bases and 8 bases, with 10 bases remaining between them. From germline, CDR1 is GTSNPN and CDR2 SVGIG (reference sequence). There are 12 residues in the CDR3. CDR3 DNA: TGTGCCTGGAGTATCCTATGGGATGAGCAGTTCTTC. As protein: CAWSILWDEQFF. Complete variable domain (other parts from reference TRBV30 and TRBJ2-1): SQTIHQWPATLVQPVGSPLSLECTVEGTSNPNLYWYRQAAGRGLQLLFYSVGIGQISSEVPQNLSASRPQDRQFILSSKKLLLSDSGFYLCAWSILWDEQFFGPGTRLTVL.

This chain uses TRBV27 with TRBJ2-2; D gene ambiguous. The V and J ends lost 3 bases and 2 bases respectively, with 7 bases between them. CDR3 length: 14 amino acids. Germline V gene data show CDR1 as MNHEY and CDR2 as SMNVEV (reference sequence). In nucleotides, the CDR3 is TGTGCCAGCAGTTTCCAACTCAACACCGGGGAGCTGTTTTTT. Its translation is CASSFQLNTGELFF.

In its sample, this clone was seen once. The J gene is TRBJ1-1, the V gene TRBV7-6; a weak D match, TRBD1 (6 bases). Germline V CDR1 and CDR2: SGHVS, FNYEAQ. The V gene lost 6 bases and the J gene lost 3 bases, with 11 bases spanning the gap. The CDR3 is 13 amino acids. The CDR3 DNA follows: TGTGCCAGCAGTACAGGGAGGGACACTGAAGCTTTCTTT. It codes for CASSTGRDTEAFF.

The chain has TRBV29-1 and TRBJ2-3; D not resolved. The CDR3 sequence is 13 residues long. The germline V and J ends were trimmed by 3 bases and 0 bases, with 7 bases remaining between them. CDR1 is SQVTM and CDR2 is ANQGSEA in the germline V gene. The DNA for the CDR3 is TGCAGCGTTGACTCCGCTAGCACAGATACGCAGTATTTT. This codes for CSVDSASTDTQYF.

The chain employs TRBV7-6 and TRBJ2-5, with 7 bases lining up with TRBD1. The CDR3 totals 16 residues. The V gene's germline CDR1 is SGHVS and CDR2 FNYEAQ. V lost 1 base, J lost 0 bases, and 5 bases stayed unmatched. The CDR3 region has the DNA TGTGCCAGCAGCTTAGTTGGACAGGCCTACCAAGAGACCCAGTACTTC. Translated: CASSLVGQAYQETQYF.

The chain employs TRBV28 and TRBJ1-3; D uncertain. Germline assignment: CDR1 MDHEN and CDR2 SYDVKM. The CDR3 covers 14 residues. V was clipped by 3 bases and J by 5 bases, with 11 bases between them. The CDR3 reads CASSFQGGRNTIYF. The CDR3 nucleotides are TGTGCCAGCAGTTTCCAAGGCGGGAGAAACACCATATATTTT.

The chain combines TRBV7-6 with TRBJ2-5; D gene ambiguous. TRBJ2-7 matches the DNA end more closely, so the J call is doubtful. This CDR3 spans 15 amino acids. Germline CDR1 is SGHVS and CDR2 is FNYEAQ. The CDR3: CASSLVSAASYEQYF. CDR3 sequence (DNA): TGTGCCAGCAGCTTAGTTTCGGCCGCCTCCTACGAGCAGTACTTC.

The rearrangement links TRBV2 to TRBJ2-7; D is unresolved. V was trimmed by 1 base and J by 6 bases, leaving 7 bases between them. The CDR3 spans 12 residues. Germline lookup yields CDR1 SNHLY and CDR2 FYNNEI. Here the CDR3 DNA reads TGTGCCAGCAGTGAAGAGCGCCTCGAGCAGTACTTC. It translates to CASSEERLEQYF.